This T cell receptor beta chain was obtained from a study of CD8 T cells in ankylosing spondylitis. General study findings and limits: Roughly eight highly homologous variants made up a TCR beta motif, and this motif appeared characteristic of ankylosing spondylitis blood. Earlier authors reported some of these motif variants in reactive arthritis synovial fluid and blood. The authors found the disease-linked clones to be CD8+ and relatively rare in peripheral blood. Reportedly, significant enrichment of disease-linked clones occurred in matched ankylosing spondylitis synovial fluid.

The germline gives CDR1 GTSNPN, CDR2 SVGIG (reference sequence). This CDR3 contains 13 residues. Trimming left V 2 bases short and J 5 bases short, with 12 bases between. A few counts support this clonotype. No antigen is known for it. Quantitative barcoded 5'-RACE was used to prepare TCR beta libraries. TCRdb analysed the 5' RACE reads with MiXCR anew, one entry per CDR3 protein. Counted here are more than 400,000 distinct CDR3 sequences, roughly 5.3% occurring once; the ten biggest clones make up approximately 3.5%. The sequence was collected from a male donor with ankylosing spondylitis. V is TRBV30 and J is TRBJ1-2; D is unresolved. The sample comprised blood, either unsorted or a sorted T cell fraction (not recorded which). In nucleotides, the CDR3 is TGTGCCTGGAGTCCGGGGAGGAGGTATGGCTACACCTTC. Its translation: CAWSPGRRYGYTF.